This T cell receptor beta chain appears in the sequencing data of a study of graft-versus-host responses after intestinal transplantation. This table comes from immunoSEQ multiplex PCR, and its TCRdb copy is limited to in-frame clones, with some not included. The sample carries some 79,000 clones, 85% to 90% recorded once. Remarks on this clone: The antigen is undetermined.

CDR1 is SQVTM and CDR2 is ANQGSEA in the germline V gene. The CDR3 is 14 amino acids. V was pared by 4 bases and J by 6 bases, with 18 bases between. The chain has TRBV29-1 and TRBJ1-2; D remains ambiguous. Material: unstimulated CD4+ T cells sorted from spleen or lymph node cells, obtained before intestinal transplant. The clonotype was recovered from a human donor who received an intestinal transplant. DNA of the CDR3: TGCAGCGTTGGAGAGGGAAGAGGGAGGGATGGCTACACCTTC. It encodes CSVGEGRGRDGYTF. Full variable domain (remainder filled in from reference TRBV29-1 and TRBJ1-2): SAVISQKPSRDICQRGTSLTIQCQVDSQVTMMFWYRQQPGQSLTLIATANQGSEATYESGFVIDKFPISRPNLTFSTLTVSNMSPEDSSIYLCSVGEGRGRDGYTFGSGTRLTVV.